These 18 T cell receptor beta chains were all obtained from the same sample, sequenced in a study of T cells in Graves' hyperthyroidism and ophthalmopathy. TCR beta CDR3 region amplification was performed from RNA transcripts. TCR CDR3 underwent first-round RT-PCR with the HTBI primer set. TCRdb itself ran the multiplex PCR reads through MiXCR, one entry per CDR3 protein. The profile shows about half a million distinct CDR3 sequences, less than 25% of them singletons. The sample comprised blood. The source of these receptors is a man younger than 30 with Graves' hyperthyroidism.

This clonotype appeared many times. The V call is TRBV20-1, the J call TRBJ2-7, with TRBD2 matching over 10 bases. From germline, CDR1 is DFQATT and CDR2 SNEGSKA (reference sequence). V was pared by 5 bases and J by 2 bases, with 9 bases of the junction left unmatched. The CDR3 is 15 residues long. The CDR3 reads CSASLAGGGTYEQYF. CDR3 bases: TGCAGTGCTTCCTTAGCGGGGGGCGGTACCTACGAGCAGTACTTC.

The chain combines TRBV12-3 or TRBV12-4 with TRBJ1-2, with D unclear. This CDR3 spans 13 amino acids. Deletions cut 6 bases from V and 6 bases from J, with 14 bases between. The CDR3 DNA follows: TGTGCCAGCAGCCCACCGGCCATAGATGGCTACACCTTC. Its translation is CASSPPAIDGYTF.

This clonotype was seen a few times. This chain links TRBV4-1 with TRBJ2-2, with D uncertain. V was clipped by 0 bases and J by 0 bases, with 17 bases between them. Germline loops: CDR1 MGHRA, CDR2 YSYEKL. The CDR3 runs to 19 residues. Written as DNA, the CDR3 is TGCGCCAGCAGCCAAGACCCGACCGTCCTAACTTCGAACACCGGGGAGCTGTTTTTT. The encoded protein is CASSQDPTVLTSNTGELFF.

This clonotype was recorded at least ten times. J is TRBJ2-7 and V is TRBV3-1; possible D gene TRBD2, 6 bases. Trimming shortened V by 0 bases and J by 6 bases, and 6 bases separated the two germline ends. Germline-derived CDR1 and CDR2 are LGHDT and YNNKEL (reference sequence). The CDR3 is 12 residues long. This CDR3 reads CASSQDSGEQYF. The CDR3 DNA sequence: TGTGCCAGCAGCCAAGATAGCGGCGAGCAGTACTTC.

Ten or more counts support this clonotype. The rearrangement joins TRBV12-3 or TRBV12-4 to TRBJ1-5, with D hard to call. V shed 8 bases and J shed 9 bases, with 11 bases lying between them. The CDR3 covers 11 residues. In DNA, the CDR3 is TGTGCCAGCTCTTACTCCGGGCCCCAGCATTTT. Translated: CASSYSGPQHF.

This clonotype was seen more than once but under ten times. This sequence joins TRBV5-5 and TRBJ1-6; 7 positions match TRBD1. This CDR3 is 15 amino acids long. V was clipped by 3 bases and J by 10 bases; unmatched bases: 10. Looked up from germline, CDR1 is SGHKS and CDR2 is YYEKEE (reference sequence). CDR3 sequence reads: CASSYNTGDSSPLHF. DNA for the CDR3: TGTGCCAGCAGCTACAATACAGGGGACAGCTCACCCCTCCACTTT.

This clonotype occurred many times. V gene TRBV4-1 combines with J gene TRBJ1-1, with D hard to call. CDR1 and CDR2 (germline): MGHRA, YSYEKL. With 2 bases removed from V and 0 bases from J, the gap between germline ends came to 10 bases. CDR3 size: 15 residues. For the CDR3, the DNA is TGCGCCAGCAGCCAATGGGCTCAAATGAACACTGAAGCTTTCTTT. Its translation is CASSQWAQMNTEAFF.

This clonotype was observed many times. This chain uses TRBV20-1 with TRBJ1-5; no clear D gene. With 3 bases removed from V and 7 bases from J, the gap between germline ends came to 16 bases. This CDR3 has 14 amino acids. Germline CDR1 reads DFQATT; CDR2 reads SNEGSKA (reference sequence). In DNA form, the CDR3 reads TGCAGTGCTAGGGAGGGTGGGGTCTGGCAGCCCCAGCATTTT. Its translation is CSAREGGVWQPQHF.

This sequence joins TRBV6-1 and TRBJ2-5; TRBD1 matches 9 bases. Per the germline V gene, CDR1 is MNHNS and CDR2 is SASEGT. The J segment lost 2 bases and the V segment lost 5 bases, leaving 6 bases of the junction unmatched. This CDR3 is built from 15 residues. This CDR3 is CASSRQGGTQETQYF. The CDR3 nucleotides are TGTGCCAGCAGTCGACAGGGGGGCACTCAAGAGACCCAGTACTTC.

The gene calls are TRBV6-1 and TRBJ1-1, with TRBD1 as a possible D gene (5 bases). Trimming left V 7 bases short and J 4 bases short, with 16 bases between. Per germline, CDR1 MNHNS and CDR2 SASEGT. The CDR3 totals 14 residues. The CDR3 coding sequence is TGTGCCAGCACCGACTTATCCGGGGCCACTGAAGCTTTCTTT. This codes for CASTDLSGATEAFF.

This clonotype was picked up many times. The chain uses TRBV30 and TRBJ2-2; D is unclear. The CDR3 runs to 11 residues. Germline V gene data show CDR1 as GTSNPN and CDR2 as SVGIG (reference sequence). V was shortened by 5 bases and J by 6 bases, with 7 bases between the two germline ends. CDR3 region: CAWATAGELFF. CDR3 bases: TGTGCCTGGGCAACAGCCGGGGAGCTGTTTTTT. The full variable domain, in which reference TRBV30 and TRBJ2-2 provide the parts outside the CDR3, is SQTIHQWPATLVQPVGSPLSLECTVEGTSNPNLYWYRQAAGRGLQLLFYSVGIGQISSEVPQNLSASRPQDRQFILSSKKLLLSDSGFYLCAWATAGELFFGEGSRLTVL.

This chain uses TRBV7-2 with TRBJ2-4; the D gene is possibly TRBD2 (6 bases). Germline V gene sequence: CDR1 SGHTA, CDR2 FQGNSA. Trimming took off 1 base at V and 12 bases at J, with 10 bases between the two ends. The CDR3 spans 12 residues. In nucleotides, the CDR3 is TGTGCCAGCAGCTTAGAAAGGACTACTCAGTACTTC. Translation: CASSLERTTQYF.

A remark on this clonotype: A read error may explain this, as a much larger clone is one base away. This chain joins TRBV12-3 or TRBV12-4 and TRBJ2-2; TRBD1 aligns across 8 bases. CDR3 length: 16 residues. CDR3 nucleotide sequence: TGTGCCAGCAGTTTCCCTTCCAGGGGGCGGCCCGGGGAGCTGTGTTTT. Translated, it gives CASSFPSRGRPGELCF.

This clonotype was recorded once. The V gene is TRBV5-1, the J gene TRBJ1-1; D might be TRBD1 (6 bases). The CDR3 extends over 12 amino acids. V lost 8 bases and J 1 base, leaving 9 bases between the germline ends. Looked up from germline, CDR1 is SGHRS and CDR2 is YFSETQ. The CDR3 nucleotides read TGCGCCAGTGGACAGCAGAACACTGAAGCTTTCTTT. Encoded protein: CASGQQNTEAFF.

The V gene is TRBV2, the J gene TRBJ1-1; possibly TRBD1 for D (5 bases). Trimming took off 6 bases at V and 3 bases at J, with 14 bases between the two ends. Germline lookup yields CDR1 SNHLY and CDR2 FYNNEI. CDR3 length: 14 amino acids. The CDR3 reads CASRGYRRDTEAFF. As DNA, the CDR3 is TGTGCCAGCAGGGGCTACAGGAGAGACACTGAAGCTTTCTTT. Based on the CDR3 plus reference TRBV2 and TRBJ1-1, the full variable domain is EPEVTQTPSHQVTQMGQEVILRCVPISNHLYFYWYRQILGQKVEFLVSFYNNEISEKSEIFDDQFSVERPDGSNFTLKIRSTKLEDSAMYFCASRGYRRDTEAFFGQGTRLTVV.

This clonotype came up once. The chain recombines TRBV6-4 with TRBJ1-2, with D unresolved. The germline V gene has CDR1 MRHNA and CDR2 SNTAGT. The CDR3 has 12 amino acids. Trimming removed 7 bases from V and 3 bases from J, with 9 bases in between. The CDR3 coding sequence is TGTGCCAGCATGGAGGCAGACTATGGCTACACCTTC. Translation gives CASMEADYGYTF.

This clonotype was observed many times. This chain uses TRBV15 with TRBJ2-5; 7 nucleotides agree with TRBD2. CDR1 and CDR2 from the germline V gene are LNHNV and YYDKDF (reference sequence). With 3 bases clipped from V and 5 bases from J, the junction kept 3 bases outside the gene matches. The CDR3 is 13 residues long. The CDR3, as DNA: TGTGCCACCAGCAGTGTGGGAGGGGAGACCCAGTACTTC. Its translation is CATSSVGGETQYF.

The V gene is TRBV6-5, the J gene TRBJ1-1; a possible D gene is TRBD1 (6 bases). This CDR3 region has 15 residues. The V gene lost 2 bases and the J gene lost 0 bases, with 10 bases spanning the gap. Germline V gives CDR1 MNHEY, CDR2 SVGAGI. CDR3 region: CASSYGQRVNTEAFF. As DNA, the CDR3 is TGTGCCAGCAGTTACGGACAGCGGGTGAACACTGAAGCTTTCTTT.